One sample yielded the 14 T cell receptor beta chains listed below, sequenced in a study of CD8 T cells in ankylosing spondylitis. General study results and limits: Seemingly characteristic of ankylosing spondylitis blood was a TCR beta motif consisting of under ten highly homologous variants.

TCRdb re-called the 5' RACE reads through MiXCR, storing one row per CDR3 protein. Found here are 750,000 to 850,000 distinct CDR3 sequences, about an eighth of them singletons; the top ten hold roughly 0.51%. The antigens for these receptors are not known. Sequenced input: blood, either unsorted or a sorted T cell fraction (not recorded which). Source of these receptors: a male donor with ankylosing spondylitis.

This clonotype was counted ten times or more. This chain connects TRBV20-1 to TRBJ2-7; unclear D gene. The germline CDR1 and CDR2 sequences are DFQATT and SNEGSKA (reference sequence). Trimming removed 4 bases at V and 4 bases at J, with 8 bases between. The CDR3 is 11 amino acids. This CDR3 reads CSAMPVYEQYF. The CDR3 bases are TGCAGTGCTATGCCCGTTTACGAGCAGTACTTC.

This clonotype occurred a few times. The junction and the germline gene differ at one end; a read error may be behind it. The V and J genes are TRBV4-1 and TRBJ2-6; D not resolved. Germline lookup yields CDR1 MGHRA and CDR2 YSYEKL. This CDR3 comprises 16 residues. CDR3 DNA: TGCGCCAGCAGCCAAGGGGTCCCCTCTGGAGCCAACGTCCTGACTTTC. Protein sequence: CASSQGVPSGANVLTF.

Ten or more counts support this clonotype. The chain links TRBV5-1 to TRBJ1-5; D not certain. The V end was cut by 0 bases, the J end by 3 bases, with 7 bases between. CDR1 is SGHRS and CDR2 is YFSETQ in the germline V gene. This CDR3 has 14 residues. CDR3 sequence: CASSLDGFNQPQHF. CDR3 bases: TGCGCCAGCAGCTTGGACGGGTTCAATCAGCCCCAGCATTTT.

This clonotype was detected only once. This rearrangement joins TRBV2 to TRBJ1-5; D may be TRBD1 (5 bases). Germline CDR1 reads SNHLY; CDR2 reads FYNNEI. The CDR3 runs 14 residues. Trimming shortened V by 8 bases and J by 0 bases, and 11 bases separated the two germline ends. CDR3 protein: CASAPTASNQPQHF. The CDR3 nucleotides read TGTGCCAGCGCCCCGACAGCTAGCAATCAGCCCCAGCATTTT. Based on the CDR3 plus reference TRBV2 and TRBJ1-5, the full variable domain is EPEVTQTPSHQVTQMGQEVILRCVPISNHLYFYWYRQILGQKVEFLVSFYNNEISEKSEIFDDQFSVERPDGSNFTLKIRSTKLEDSAMYFCASAPTASNQPQHFGDGTRLSIL.

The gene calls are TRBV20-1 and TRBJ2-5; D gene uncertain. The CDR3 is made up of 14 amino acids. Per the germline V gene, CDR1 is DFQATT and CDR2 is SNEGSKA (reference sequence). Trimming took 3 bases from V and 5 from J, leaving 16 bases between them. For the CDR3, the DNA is TGCAGTGCTAGCGGGCCCCCGGTAGGGGAGACCCAGTACTTC. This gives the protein CSASGPPVGETQYF.

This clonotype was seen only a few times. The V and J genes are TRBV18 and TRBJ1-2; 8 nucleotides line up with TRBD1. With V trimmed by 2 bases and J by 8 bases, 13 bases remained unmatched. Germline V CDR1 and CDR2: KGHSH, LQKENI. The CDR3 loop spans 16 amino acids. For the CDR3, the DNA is TGTGCCAGCTCACCAGTTTTAGACAGGGGTACGAAAGGCTACACCTTC. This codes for CASSPVLDRGTKGYTF.

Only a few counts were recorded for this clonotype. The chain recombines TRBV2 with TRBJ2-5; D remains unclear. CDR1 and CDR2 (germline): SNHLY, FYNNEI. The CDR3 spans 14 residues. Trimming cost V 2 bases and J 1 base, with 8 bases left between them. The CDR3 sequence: CASSESRTQETQYF. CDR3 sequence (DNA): TGTGCCAGCAGTGAATCCCGCACCCAAGAGACCCAGTACTTC.

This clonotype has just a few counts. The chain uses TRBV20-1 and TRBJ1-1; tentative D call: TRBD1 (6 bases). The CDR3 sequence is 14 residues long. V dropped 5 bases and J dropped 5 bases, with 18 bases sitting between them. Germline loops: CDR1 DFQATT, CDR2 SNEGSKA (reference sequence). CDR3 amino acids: CSALNSGRGTEAFF. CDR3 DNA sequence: TGCAGTGCTCTTAACAGTGGAAGGGGGACTGAAGCTTTCTTT.

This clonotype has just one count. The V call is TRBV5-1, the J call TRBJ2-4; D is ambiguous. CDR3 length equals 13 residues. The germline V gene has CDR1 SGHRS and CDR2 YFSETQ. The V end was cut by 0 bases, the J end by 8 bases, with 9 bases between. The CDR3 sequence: CASSLVHSDIQYF. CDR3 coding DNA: TGCGCCAGCAGCTTGGTTCACAGTGACATTCAGTACTTC.

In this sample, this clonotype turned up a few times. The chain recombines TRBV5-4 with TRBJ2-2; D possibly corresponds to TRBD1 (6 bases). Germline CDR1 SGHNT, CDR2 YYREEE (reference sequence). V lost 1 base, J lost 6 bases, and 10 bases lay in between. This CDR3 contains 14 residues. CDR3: CASSLNRASGELFF. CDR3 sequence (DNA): TGTGCCAGCAGCTTGAACAGGGCCTCCGGGGAGCTGTTTTTT.

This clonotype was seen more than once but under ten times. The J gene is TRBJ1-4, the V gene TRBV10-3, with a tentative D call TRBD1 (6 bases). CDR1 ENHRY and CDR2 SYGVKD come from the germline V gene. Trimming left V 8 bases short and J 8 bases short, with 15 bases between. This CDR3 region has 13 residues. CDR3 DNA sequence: TGTGCCATCGCGGGGCAGGGGATGGAAAAACTGTTTTTT. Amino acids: CAIAGQGMEKLFF.

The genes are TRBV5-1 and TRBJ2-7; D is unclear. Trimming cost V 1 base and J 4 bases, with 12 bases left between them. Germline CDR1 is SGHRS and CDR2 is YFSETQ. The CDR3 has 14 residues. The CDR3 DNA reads TGCGCCAGCAGCTTGACCCTACACATATACGAGCAGTACTTC. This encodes CASSLTLHIYEQYF.

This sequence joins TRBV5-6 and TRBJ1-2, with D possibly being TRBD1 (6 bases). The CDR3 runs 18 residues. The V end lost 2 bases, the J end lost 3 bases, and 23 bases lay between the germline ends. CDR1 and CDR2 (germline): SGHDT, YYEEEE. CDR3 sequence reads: CASSLLGTSSSGHYGYTF. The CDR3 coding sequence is TGTGCCAGCAGCTTATTAGGGACATCGAGCAGCGGCCACTATGGCTACACCTTC.

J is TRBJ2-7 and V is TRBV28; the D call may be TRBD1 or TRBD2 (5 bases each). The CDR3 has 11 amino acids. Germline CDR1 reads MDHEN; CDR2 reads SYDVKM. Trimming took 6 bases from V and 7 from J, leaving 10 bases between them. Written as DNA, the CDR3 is TGTGCCAGCAGAGGCAGGGAGGAGCAGTACTTC. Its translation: CASRGREEQYF.